Presented here are 2 T cell receptor beta chains from one specimen sequenced in a study of blood T cell repertoires in COVID-19. Method: immunoSEQ multiplex PCR; TCRdb's copy keeps in-frame clones and lacks some. The sample has 200,000 or so clones, over 80% seen once; the top ten hold approximately 5%. Sequencing input: peripheral blood. The receptors were gathered from a human donor in a cohort sampled during active COVID-19.

The genes are TRBV7-3 and TRBJ2-1; D ambiguous. The germline V and J ends were trimmed by 2 bases and 5 bases, with 7 bases remaining between them. Germline V gene sequence: CDR1 SGHTA, CDR2 FQGTGA. This CDR3 region has 13 residues. CDR3 DNA sequence: TGTGCCAGCAGCTTATTCACAAACAATGAGCAGTTCTTC. This gives the protein CASSLFTNNEQFF.

The rearrangement joins TRBV6-5 to TRBJ2-6; no firm D call. The CDR3 sequence is 13 residues long. The germline V and J ends were trimmed by 2 bases and 3 bases, with 2 bases remaining between them. Germline assignment: CDR1 MNHEY and CDR2 SVGAGI. CDR3 residues: CASSYHGANVLTF. The CDR3 nucleotides are TGTGCCAGCAGTTACCATGGGGCCAACGTCCTGACTTTC.